This passage covers 25 T cell receptor beta chains from one sample sequenced in a study of chemoradiotherapy in HPV16-positive cancers. Produced via immunoSEQ multiplex PCR; TCRdb's table is partial and in-frame only. The sample consists of roughly 960 clones, under 95% of them appearing once. Material: tumor tissue, obtained from a patient who underwent chemoradiotherapy. These receptor sequences come from a human donor with HPV-associated anogenital cancer.

The V and J genes are TRBV18 and TRBJ1-2; D might be TRBD1 (5 bases). Germline V gene data show CDR1 as KGHSH and CDR2 as LQKENI. V was cut by 1 base and J by 1 base, with 13 bases left in between. The CDR3 has 16 residues. As DNA, the CDR3 is TGTGCCAGCTCACCACGGGGCCGGAATGATAACTATGGCTACACCTTC. Protein: CASSPRGRNDNYGYTF.

The chain uses TRBV10-3 and TRBJ1-1, with no clear D. The CDR3 length is 14 residues. Germline V gives CDR1 ENHRY, CDR2 SYGVKD. CDR3 sequence: CSTGREGLYTEAFF. The CDR3 bases are TGTTCGACTGGAAGAGAGGGATTGTACACTGAAGCTTTCTTT.

The genes are TRBV6-1 and TRBJ1-4, with D possibly matching TRBD1 (6 bases). The CDR3 is 15 residues long. Germline lookup yields CDR1 MNHNS and CDR2 SASEGT. Between the trimmed V and J ends, which lost 6 bases and 5 bases, there was a span of 16 bases. In DNA, the CDR3 is TGTGCCAGCAGAAAGGGGGGGACGGAGAATGAAAAACTGTTTTTT. Translation gives CASRKGGTENEKLFF.

V usage is TRBV10-1 and J usage is TRBJ2-7, with D tentatively TRBD2 (5 bases). Germline V gives CDR1 WNHNN, CDR2 SYGVQD (reference sequence). The CDR3 has 13 residues. Trimming removed 3 bases from V and 2 bases from J, with 8 bases in between. For the CDR3, the DNA is TGCGCCAGCAGTGACCCCGGGGCCTACGAGCAGTACTTC. Translation: CASSDPGAYEQYF.

This chain connects TRBV11-1 to TRBJ1-1, with a tentative D call TRBD1 (5 bases). The CDR3 covers 13 residues. CDR1 and CDR2 (germline): SGHAT, FQDESV (reference sequence). V shed 3 bases and J shed 4 bases, with 9 bases lying between them. CDR3: CASSFGRGTEAFF. The DNA for the CDR3 is TGTGCCAGCAGCTTTGGGAGGGGCACTGAAGCTTTCTTT.

This clone was detected once. This chain connects TRBV5-4 to TRBJ2-5, with TRBD2 identical over 11 bases. The CDR3 loop spans 17 amino acids. The germline V gene encodes CDR1 SGHNT and CDR2 YYREEE (reference sequence). J gave up 4 bases and V 0 bases, and 8 bases lay outside the gene matches. CDR3 protein: CASSLVGLAGGGETQYF. CDR3 nucleotides: TGTGCCAGCAGCTTGGTAGGCCTAGCGGGGGGTGGAGAGACCCAGTACTTC.

This sequence joins TRBV12-5 and TRBJ1-1; D possibly corresponds to TRBD1 (5 bases). Trimming took 6 bases from V and 4 from J, leaving 12 bases between them. This CDR3 is 13 amino acids long. Germline values: CDR1 LGHNT, CDR2 FRNRAP. The CDR3 DNA reads TGTGCTAGTGGGGGACTCTCGGGCACTGAAGCTTTCTTT. Its protein product is CASGGLSGTEAFF.

The CDR3 protein is CASSFLDRGDGYTF. In nucleotides, the CDR3 is TGTGCCAGCAGCTTTTTGGACAGGGGAGATGGCTACACCTTC. V is TRBV11-2 and J is TRBJ1-2; 9 positions match TRBD1. J gave up 6 bases and V 3 bases, and 5 bases lay outside the gene matches. Germline CDR1 reads SGHAT; CDR2 reads FQNNGV. CDR3 size: 14 residues.

The J gene is TRBJ2-7, the V gene TRBV30; no clear D gene. The CDR3 extends over 14 amino acids. Deletions cut 2 bases from V and 0 bases from J, with 11 bases between. The germline CDR1 and CDR2 sequences are GTSNPN and SVGIG (reference sequence). The CDR3 reads CAWSKDPSSYEQYF. CDR3 DNA sequence: TGTGCCTGGAGTAAAGATCCGAGCTCCTACGAGCAGTACTTC. Together with reference TRBV30 and TRBJ2-7, the CDR3 gives the full variable domain: SQTIHQWPATLVQPVGSPLSLECTVEGTSNPNLYWYRQAAGRGLQLLFYSVGIGQISSEVPQNLSASRPQDRQFILSSKKLLLSDSGFYLCAWSKDPSSYEQYFGPGTRLTVT.

This clone was observed a single time. This CDR3 reads CASSTASTGYTF. DNA for the CDR3: TGTGCCAGTAGTACGGCCTCTACAGGCTACACCTTC. This chain links TRBV19 with TRBJ1-2; no firm D call. Between the trimmed V and J ends, which lost 4 bases and 8 bases, there was a span of 11 bases. Per germline, CDR1 LNHDA and CDR2 SQIVND (reference sequence). The CDR3 has 12 amino acids.

This clone was detected only once. This chain joins TRBV18 and TRBJ1-1; D ambiguous. This CDR3 has 13 residues. Germline CDR1 KGHSH, CDR2 LQKENI. V shed 2 bases and J shed 2 bases, with 6 bases lying between them. CDR3 amino acids: CASSPSENTEAFF. CDR3 bases: TGTGCCAGCTCACCATCAGAAAACACTGAAGCTTTCTTT. The full variable domain, with the rest looked up from reference TRBV18 and TRBJ1-1, is NAGVMQNPRHLVRRRGQEARLRCSPMKGHSHVYWYRQLPEEGLKFMVYLQKENIIDESGMPKERFSAEFPKEGPSILRIQQVVRGDSAAYFCASSPSENTEAFFGQGTRLTVV.

This sequence joins TRBV2 and TRBJ1-2; no firm D call. Trimming left V 7 bases short and J 2 bases short, with 11 bases between. Germline V CDR1 and CDR2: SNHLY, FYNNEI. The CDR3 length is 13 residues. CDR3: CASMRDGNYGYTF. The CDR3 DNA reads TGTGCCAGCATGAGAGACGGAAACTATGGCTACACCTTC. The full variable domain, completed using reference TRBV2 and TRBJ1-2, is EPEVTQTPSHQVTQMGQEVILRCVPISNHLYFYWYRQILGQKVEFLVSFYNNEISEKSEIFDDQFSVERPDGSNFTLKIRSTKLEDSAMYFCASMRDGNYGYTFGSGTRLTVV.

This clone was observed a few times. The rearrangement joins TRBV7-9 to TRBJ2-5, with D possibly TRBD2 on 6 matching bases. Per germline, CDR1 SEHNR and CDR2 FQNEAQ (reference sequence). V was clipped by 7 bases and J by 0 bases, with 9 bases between them. The CDR3 sequence is 13 residues long. CDR3 sequence: CASTWGDQETQYF. CDR3 in DNA: TGTGCCAGCACCTGGGGGGACCAAGAGACCCAGTACTTC. Combining the CDR3 with reference TRBV7-9 and TRBJ2-5 gives the whole variable domain DTGVSQNPRHKITKRGQNVTFRCDPISEHNRLYWYRQTLGQGPEFLTYFQNEAQLEKSRLLSDRFSAERPKGSFSTLEIQRTEQGDSAMYLCASTWGDQETQYFGPGTRLLVL.

This sequence joins TRBV2 and TRBJ2-7, with TRBD1 matching over 11 bases. V was pared by 6 bases and J by 4 bases, with 8 bases of the junction left unmatched. The CDR3 is 15 amino acids. Germline-derived CDR1 and CDR2 are SNHLY and FYNNEI. CDR3 sequence: CASRVDRGLSYEQYF. CDR3 sequence (DNA): TGTGCCAGCAGAGTGGACAGGGGGCTTAGTTACGAGCAGTACTTC. Combining the CDR3 with reference TRBV2 and TRBJ2-7 gives the whole variable domain EPEVTQTPSHQVTQMGQEVILRCVPISNHLYFYWYRQILGQKVEFLVSFYNNEISEKSEIFDDQFSVERPDGSNFTLKIRSTKLEDSAMYFCASRVDRGLSYEQYFGPGTRLTVT.

The V call is TRBV6-1, the J call TRBJ1-1; 8 nucleotides agree with TRBD1. After removal of 6 bases from V and 2 bases from J, the junction contained 5 bases not matched to a gene. The CDR3 runs 14 residues. Germline CDR1 is MNHNS and CDR2 is SASEGT. The CDR3 is CASSGQGSNTEAFF. The CDR3 nucleotides are TGTGCCAGCAGCGGACAGGGCTCTAACACTGAAGCTTTCTTT.

The gene calls are TRBV6-5 and TRBJ1-1, with D hard to call. The ends were cut back, 0 bases at V and 4 bases at J, with 6 bases in the middle. Germline V gene data show CDR1 as MNHEY and CDR2 as SVGAGI. The CDR3 is 13 residues long. The CDR3 nucleotides read TGTGCCAGCAGTTACTCAAGGACCACTGAAGCTTTCTTT. Its translation is CASSYSRTTEAFF.

The J gene is TRBJ1-2, the V gene TRBV20-1; unclear D gene. Germline CDR1 DFQATT, CDR2 SNEGSKA (reference sequence). The CDR3 sequence is 11 residues long. V was shortened by 6 bases and J by 3 bases, with 8 bases between the two germline ends. The DNA for the CDR3 is TGCAGTGCGAGGCTCGACTATGGCTACACCTTC. Residues: CSARLDYGYTF.

This rearrangement joins TRBV5-1 to TRBJ2-3; 7 nucleotides align to TRBD1. The germline V gene has CDR1 SGHRS and CDR2 YFSETQ. V lost 0 bases and J lost 1; bases outside the gene matches: 5. This CDR3 spans 16 amino acids. The CDR3: CASSLEGGYGTDTQYF. In DNA, the CDR3 is TGCGCCAGCAGCTTGGAAGGGGGCTACGGCACAGATACGCAGTATTTT.

The chain carries TRBV7-6 and TRBJ2-1; D not resolved. Germline V gene lookup returns CDR1 SGHVS and CDR2 FNYEAQ. The CDR3 extends over 13 amino acids. V gave up 0 bases and J gave up 7 bases, with 7 bases separating them. CDR3 loop: CASSLAGSNEQFF. DNA for the CDR3: TGTGCCAGCAGCTTAGCGGGGTCAAATGAGCAGTTCTTC. Full variable domain (outside the CDR3, taken from reference TRBV7-6 and TRBJ2-1): GAGVSQSPRYKVTKRGQDVALRCDPISGHVSLYWYRQALGQGPEFLTYFNYEAQQDKSGLPNDRFSAERPEGSISTLTIQRTEQRDSAMYRCASSLAGSNEQFFGPGTRLTVL.

This chain joins TRBV4-3 and TRBJ1-6; maybe TRBD1 (5 bases). The CDR3 is 16 amino acids. From germline, CDR1 is LGHNA and CDR2 YSLEER. V lost 0 bases to trimming and J lost 10 bases, with 16 bases between them. The CDR3 coding sequence is TGCGCCAGCAGCCAAGATGTCGGGGGTACCGGATCACCCCTCCACTTT. Its translation: CASSQDVGGTGSPLHF.

Remarks on this clone: The same CDR3 is also encoded by other DNA sequences in this sample. The chain couples TRBV4-3 to TRBJ2-2; D is unresolved. CDR3 size: 15 residues. Trimming took 3 bases from V and 1 from J, leaving 9 bases between them. CDR1 and CDR2 from the germline V gene are LGHNA and YSLEER. CDR3 DNA: TGCGCCAGCAGCCAGCCCCGACAGAACACCGGGGAGCTGTTTTTT. It translates to CASSQPRQNTGELFF.

The chain employs TRBV28 and TRBJ1-2; D unresolved. This CDR3 contains 16 residues. The germline V gene encodes CDR1 MDHEN and CDR2 SYDVKM. V gave up 4 bases and J gave up 4 bases, with 19 bases separating them. CDR3: CASSSTPPGNPYGYTF. The CDR3 DNA follows: TGTGCCAGCAGTTCGACGCCCCCCGGCAACCCCTATGGCTACACCTTC.

J is TRBJ2-6 and V is TRBV30, with D perhaps TRBD2 (5 bases). Trimming took off 4 bases at V and 5 bases at J, with 27 bases between the two ends. The CDR3 has 19 amino acids. The germline V gene encodes CDR1 GTSNPN and CDR2 SVGIG (reference sequence). The CDR3 nucleotides are TGTGCCTGGACGGGTGTGCGTAGCGTTATACAAAGTCGGGCCAACGTCCTGACTTTC. Its translation: CAWTGVRSVIQSRANVLTF.

The sample holds one count of this clone. This chain links TRBV2 with TRBJ2-2; D remains unclear. The germline CDR1 and CDR2 sequences are SNHLY and FYNNEI. With 0 bases removed from V and 6 bases from J, the gap between germline ends came to 14 bases. The CDR3 covers 16 residues. The chain's CDR3 is CASSEAQNVAAGELFF. The CDR3 DNA follows: TGTGCCAGCAGTGAAGCGCAAAATGTGGCAGCCGGGGAGCTGTTTTTT.

V usage is TRBV6-5 and J usage is TRBJ1-2, with D maybe TRBD1 (5 bases). This CDR3 is built from 13 residues. The V end lost 5 bases, the J end lost 7 bases, and 14 bases lay between the germline ends. Germline CDR1 and CDR2: MNHEY and SVGAGI. The CDR3 here is CASSPQGDGGYTF. DNA of the CDR3: TGTGCCAGCAGTCCCCAGGGTGATGGTGGCTACACCTTC.